This T cell receptor beta chain was obtained from a study of spatial heterogeneity in lung cancer. Across the study: Fewer alpha-chain than beta-chain sequences were consistently detected. For tumor regions, TCR transcript counts showed a strong correlation with a T cell module score derived from matched bulk RNA-seq. Whole-study results and caveats: How many expanded intratumoral alpha and beta TCRs were present tracked the tumor mutation count, which was a count of nonsynonymous mutations.

Each CDR3 protein is one row after TCRdb ran MiXCR on the 5' RACE reads. Here the sample spans some 11,000 distinct CDR3 sequences, more than 4% being singletons. Sample time point: sample taken at primary tumor resection. At least ten counts were recorded for this clonotype. Antigen unknown. This beta chain turned up in a library designed for alpha chains; as an off-target read, its abundance says little. The sample was lung tumor tissue, taken at surgery. This TCR was sampled from a male donor with early-stage non-small cell lung cancer.

DNA of the CDR3: TGCGCCAGCACTATGAACCTGGGAGGAGATACGCAGTATTTT. Its translation: CASTMNLGGDTQYF. This rearrangement joins TRBV5-1 to TRBJ2-3; tentative D call: TRBD2 (6 bases). The germline V gene has CDR1 SGHRS and CDR2 YFSETQ. The CDR3 extends over 14 amino acids. V was clipped by 6 bases and J by 5 bases, with 16 bases between them.